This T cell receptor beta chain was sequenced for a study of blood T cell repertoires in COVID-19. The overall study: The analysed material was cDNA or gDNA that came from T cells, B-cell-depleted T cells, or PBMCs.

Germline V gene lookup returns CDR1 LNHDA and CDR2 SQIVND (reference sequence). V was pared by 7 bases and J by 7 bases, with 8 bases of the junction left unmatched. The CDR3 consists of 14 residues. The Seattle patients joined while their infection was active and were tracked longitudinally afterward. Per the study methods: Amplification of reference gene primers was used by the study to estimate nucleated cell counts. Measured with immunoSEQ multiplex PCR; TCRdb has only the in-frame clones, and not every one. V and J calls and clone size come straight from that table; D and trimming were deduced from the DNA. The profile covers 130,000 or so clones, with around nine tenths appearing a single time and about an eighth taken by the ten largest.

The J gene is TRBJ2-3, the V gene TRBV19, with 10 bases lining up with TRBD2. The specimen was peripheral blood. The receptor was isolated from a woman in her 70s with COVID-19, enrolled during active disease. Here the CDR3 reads CASKTSGDSYTQYF. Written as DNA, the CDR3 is TGTGCCAGTAAAACTAGCGGGGACTCATATACGCAGTATTTT.